Presented here are 28 T cell receptor beta chains from one specimen sequenced in a study of immune evolution from preneoplasia to lung adenocarcinoma. This table comes from immunoSEQ multiplex PCR, and its TCRdb copy is limited to in-frame clones, with some not included. The profile covers some 8,200 clones, with roughly 82% appearing a single time and roughly 2.8% taken by the ten largest. The specimen sequenced was FFPE minimally invasive lung adenocarcinoma tissue. The source of these receptors is a person aged 70 to 85 with lung adenocarcinoma.

This clone was found a few times. This sequence joins TRBV2 and TRBJ1-3; D gene uncertain. Germline assignment: CDR1 SNHLY and CDR2 FYNNEI. V lost 6 bases, J lost 0 bases, and 3 bases lay in between. The CDR3 is 12 amino acids. Here the CDR3 DNA reads TGTGCCAGCAGGTACTCTGGAAACACCATATATTTT. As protein: CASRYSGNTIYF.

V and J are TRBV5-6 and TRBJ2-1; TRBD2 matches 12 bases. The ends lost 4 bases at V and 10 bases at J; junction bases unmatched: 12. CDR1 SGHDT and CDR2 YYEEEE come from the germline V gene. CDR3 size: 16 residues. Written as DNA, the CDR3 is TGTGCCAGCAGCCACCGACCTAGCGGGGGGGCTAGAGAGCAGTTCTTC. Its protein product is CASSHRPSGGAREQFF.

V is TRBV15 and J is TRBJ2-3; no clear D. The germline gives CDR1 LNHNV, CDR2 YYDKDF (reference sequence). Trimming took 1 base from V and 6 from J, leaving 5 bases between them. This CDR3 comprises 12 residues. The DNA of the CDR3 is TGTGCCACCAGCAGAGCGGTCGATACGCAGTATTTT. This encodes CATSRAVDTQYF.

The chain uses TRBV7-2 and TRBJ1-3, with no clear D. Trimming took 5 bases from V and 3 from J, leaving 8 bases between them. Germline V CDR1 and CDR2: SGHTA, FQGNSA. The CDR3 loop spans 13 amino acids. CDR3 sequence reads: CASSQKNGNTIYF. CDR3 nucleotide sequence: TGTGCCAGCAGCCAGAAGAATGGAAACACCATATATTTT.

This chain uses TRBV30 with TRBJ2-1; the D gene could be TRBD1 or TRBD2 (6 bases each). Deletions cut 2 bases from V and 10 bases from J, with 12 bases between. Germline CDR1 GTSNPN, CDR2 SVGIG (reference sequence). The CDR3 runs to 12 residues. The CDR3 loop is CAWSPAGTEQFF. CDR3 DNA: TGTGCCTGGAGTCCCGCGGGGACAGAGCAGTTCTTC.

This chain connects TRBV28 to TRBJ1-3, with D perhaps TRBD1 (5 bases). V lost 6 bases and J lost 8, with 14 bases in between. This CDR3 contains 13 residues. Germline CDR1 MDHEN, CDR2 SYDVKM. In nucleotides, the CDR3 is TGTGCCAGCAGGGGGCCGACTCGGGACACCATATATTTT. Its protein product is CASRGPTRDTIYF.

The V gene is TRBV5-6, the J gene TRBJ1-3; no definite D call. CDR3 size: 14 residues. CDR1 SGHDT and CDR2 YYEEEE come from the germline V gene. The V end lost 4 bases, the J end lost 3 bases, and 11 bases lay between the germline ends. CDR3 nucleotides: TGTGCCAGCAGCCCTACGGGCATTGGAAACACCATATATTTT. It translates to CASSPTGIGNTIYF.

The CDR3 is CASSPLEIRDTEAFF. The CDR3 bases are TGTGCCAGCTCACCACTAGAAATAAGGGACACTGAAGCTTTCTTT. J is TRBJ1-1 and V is TRBV18; no clear D gene. V was shortened by 1 base and J by 3 bases, with 12 bases between the two germline ends. CDR1 and CDR2 (germline): KGHSH, LQKENI. CDR3 length equals 15 residues.

The chain uses TRBV29-1 and TRBJ2-7; 7 bases map to TRBD1. V dropped 6 bases and J dropped 2; count of bases not matched to a gene: 4. Germline V gene sequence: CDR1 SQVTM, CDR2 ANQGSEA. This CDR3 region has 12 residues. The CDR3 DNA reads as TGCAGCGTACGGGACAGAACCTACGAGCAGTACTTC. Its translation is CSVRDRTYEQYF.

The chain links TRBV7-3 to TRBJ2-5, with 10 bases matching TRBD2. Germline-derived CDR1 and CDR2 are SGHTA and FQGTGA. V was pared by 0 bases and J by 5 bases, with 6 bases of the junction left unmatched. The CDR3 length is 16 residues. The CDR3 nucleotides read TGTGCCAGCAGCTTAACACTAGCGGGGTTCGGTGAGACCCAGTACTTC. It specifies CASSLTLAGFGETQYF. Full variable domain (missing parts from reference TRBV7-3 and TRBJ2-5): GAGVSQTPSNKVTEKGKYVELRCDPISGHTALYWYRQSLGQGPEFLIYFQGTGAADDSGLPNDRFFAVRPEGSVSTLKIQRTERGDSAVYLCASSLTLAGFGETQYFGPGTRLLVL.

The chain employs TRBV2 and TRBJ2-2; TRBD2 matches at 9 bases. Germline V gene sequence: CDR1 SNHLY, CDR2 FYNNEI. The trim removed 5 bases at V and 3 bases at J, leaving 4 bases unmatched. The CDR3 contains 15 residues. The chain's CDR3 is CASSSERGDTGELFF. As DNA, the CDR3 is TGTGCCAGCAGTTCGGAGCGGGGGGACACCGGGGAGCTGTTTTTT.

The chain carries TRBV6-5 and TRBJ1-6, with 7 bases aligning to TRBD1. The CDR3 extends over 15 amino acids. The germline CDR1 and CDR2 sequences are MNHEY and SVGAGI. The V gene end was trimmed by 0 bases and the J gene end by 6 bases; junction bases not matched to a gene: 2. This CDR3 reads CASSYSGQSNSPLHF. For the CDR3, the DNA is TGTGCCAGCAGTTACTCGGGACAGTCTAATTCACCCCTCCACTTT.

This clone was counted a few times. V and J are TRBV2 and TRBJ1-6, with D unresolved. Germline CDR1 reads SNHLY; CDR2 reads FYNNEI. V lost 4 bases and J 10 bases, leaving 11 bases between the germline ends. The CDR3 is 13 amino acids. In DNA form, the CDR3 reads TGTGCCAGCAGTGGGGGTACGCGCTCACCCCTCCACTTT. This encodes CASSGGTRSPLHF.

V is TRBV5-1 and J is TRBJ1-2, with D perhaps TRBD1 (6 bases). V shed 4 bases and J shed 6 bases, with 10 bases lying between them. CDR1 is SGHRS and CDR2 is YFSETQ in the germline V gene. This CDR3 is 12 amino acids long. CDR3 in DNA: TGCGCCAGCAGCGTACAGGGAGATGGCTACACCTTC. Its protein is CASSVQGDGYTF.

This clone is a singleton in its sample. J is TRBJ1-2 and V is TRBV6-1; D remains unclear. The V gene's germline CDR1 is MNHNS and CDR2 SASEGT. This CDR3 is 13 amino acids long. Trimming cost V 2 bases and J 6 bases, with 10 bases left between them. The CDR3 DNA reads as TGTGCCAGCAGTGAAAGGAGGGTGCATGGCTACACCTTC. Its translation: CASSERRVHGYTF.

This clone has a handful of counts. The rearrangement uses TRBV28 and TRBJ1-2, with 7 bases matching TRBD1. The CDR3 is 15 amino acids. Germline lookup yields CDR1 MDHEN and CDR2 SYDVKM. V shed 3 bases, J shed 4 bases, and the junction held 8 bases outside the gene matches. The CDR3 bases are TGTGCCAGCAGTTTCCGCACAGGGGTGGGCTATGGCTACACCTTC. Its translation is CASSFRTGVGYGYTF.

The gene calls are TRBV19 and TRBJ1-2; TRBD1 might be the D (5 bases). The V gene lost 4 bases and the J gene lost 1 base, with 7 bases spanning the gap. Per the germline V gene, CDR1 is LNHDA and CDR2 is SQIVND (reference sequence). The CDR3 sequence is 13 residues long. The CDR3 is CASSRGINYGYTF. CDR3 nucleotides: TGTGCCAGTAGTAGGGGGATTAACTATGGCTACACCTTC.

The chain employs TRBV7-3 and TRBJ1-1; D is possibly TRBD1 (6 bases). The CDR3 has 17 residues. The V end lost 4 bases, the J end lost 3 bases, and 21 bases lay between the germline ends. Germline V gene sequence: CDR1 SGHTA, CDR2 FQGTGA. The CDR3 DNA is TGTGCCAGCAGCTCAATAACTCAGGGGTGGGAAGACACTGAAGCTTTCTTT. Residues: CASSSITQGWEDTEAFF.

The chain combines TRBV27 with TRBJ1-1; TRBD1 matches at 8 bases. The CDR3 runs to 13 residues. V trimming: 3 bases; J trimming: 8 bases; junction bases outside the gene matches: 5. Looked up from germline, CDR1 is MNHEY and CDR2 is SMNVEV (reference sequence). DNA for the CDR3: TGTGCCAGCAGTTTGGACAGGGAGAGAGAAGCTTTCTTT. It is translated as CASSLDREREAFF.

The chain recombines TRBV30 with TRBJ1-6; tentative D call: TRBD1 (6 bases). CDR3 length: 13 amino acids. Germline assignment: CDR1 GTSNPN and CDR2 SVGIG (reference sequence). V lost 6 bases, J lost 6 bases, and 12 bases lay in between. CDR3 sequence (DNA): TGTGCCTGTCAGGGGAATCGTAATTCACCCCTCCACTTT. As protein: CACQGNRNSPLHF.

The J gene is TRBJ2-7, the V gene TRBV30; 8 bases are shared with TRBD1. The CDR3 is 19 residues long. CDR1 and CDR2 (germline): GTSNPN, SVGIG (reference sequence). Trimming cost V 4 bases and J 0 bases; bases outside gene matches: 20. This chain's CDR3 is CAWTYPTGVVAGDSYEQYF. In DNA form, the CDR3 reads TGTGCCTGGACATATCCGACAGGGGTTGTCGCGGGCGACTCCTACGAGCAGTACTTC.

The J gene is TRBJ2-2, the V gene TRBV10-1, with a tentative D call TRBD2 (6 bases). The germline gives CDR1 WNHNN, CDR2 SYGVQD (reference sequence). Trimming removed 2 bases from V and 1 base from J, with 8 bases in between. This CDR3 is 15 amino acids long. The CDR3 bases are TGCGCCAGCAGTGAGGGGGGGAAGAACACCGGGGAGCTGTTTTTT. Translated: CASSEGGKNTGELFF.

The chain joins TRBV29-1 to TRBJ2-7; tentatively, D is TRBD2 (6 bases). The CDR3 is made up of 11 amino acids. Looked up from germline, CDR1 is SQVTM and CDR2 is ANQGSEA. The V end lost 7 bases, the J end lost 3 bases, and 10 bases lay between the germline ends. The CDR3 region has the DNA TGCAGCGGCGGGAACGGCTACGAGCAGTACTTC. It specifies CSGGNGYEQYF.

The rearrangement links TRBV4-1 to TRBJ1-1; D might be TRBD1 (5 bases). The CDR3 runs to 14 residues. Per the germline V gene, CDR1 is MGHRA and CDR2 is YSYEKL. V was trimmed by 1 base and J by 5 bases, leaving 11 bases between them. The CDR3 DNA follows: TGCGCCAGCAGCCAAGGGAGGGGCTGGACTGAAGCTTTCTTT. Protein sequence: CASSQGRGWTEAFF.

This chain joins TRBV4-1 and TRBJ2-7; 9 bases agree with TRBD1. This CDR3 contains 15 residues. Germline V CDR1 and CDR2: MGHRA, YSYEKL. Germline trimming cut 3 bases from V and 5 bases from J; bases unmatched to any gene: 8. The DNA of the CDR3 is TGCGCCAGCAGCCAGGTAGGACAGGGGAAGCACGAGCAGTACTTC. This codes for CASSQVGQGKHEQYF.

The V and J genes are TRBV20-1 and TRBJ1-1, with D unresolved. Germline V gene sequence: CDR1 DFQATT, CDR2 SNEGSKA (reference sequence). Trimming took off 6 bases at V and 5 bases at J, with 10 bases between the two ends. The CDR3 length is 11 residues. CDR3 residues: CSAQRMTEAFF. The CDR3 region has the DNA TGCAGTGCCCAGCGTATGACTGAAGCTTTCTTT.

This rearrangement joins TRBV10-3 to TRBJ1-6, with 9 bases fitting TRBD1. The germline V gene has CDR1 ENHRY and CDR2 SYGVKD. Unmatched junction bases numbered 11, after V lost 10 bases and J lost 7 bases. The CDR3 runs 15 residues. The CDR3 DNA reads as TGTGCCACCGGCTCTCAACAGGGGGCGAATTCACCCCTCCACTTT. Translation: CATGSQQGANSPLHF.

The chain links TRBV9 to TRBJ2-1; tentatively, D is TRBD1 (6 bases). The CDR3 sequence is 14 residues long. Germline CDR1 and CDR2: SGDLS and YYNGEE. Trimming stripped 2 bases from V and 10 bases from J, with 16 bases between. CDR3 coding DNA: TGTGCCAGCAGCGTCAACAGGGCCCCAAGGGAGCAGTTCTTC. Translating it yields CASSVNRAPREQFF.